This TCR beta chain was captured by sequencing in a study of Graves' ophthalmopathy and Graves' hyperthyroidism. Germline-derived CDR1 and CDR2 are LGHNA and YNFKEQ. The J segment lost 0 bases and the V segment lost 5 bases, leaving 6 bases of the junction unmatched. This CDR3 contains 17 residues. The hyperthyroidism patients had a new diagnosis of under 2 months' duration and were aged 18 to 65. Diagnostic conclusions were grounded in clinical symptoms, serum thyroxine, TRAb, thyroid ultrasound and orbital computed tomography. CDR3 regions of TCR beta were amplified from RNA transcripts. HTBI-primed first-round RT-PCR preceded second-round multiplex PCR. TCRdb re-called the multiplex PCR reads with MiXCR, one entry per CDR3 protein. The data hold 300,000 to 400,000 distinct CDR3 sequences, with about 15% observed a single time. This clonotype showed up many times.

This chain links TRBV4-2 with TRBJ2-6; 8 nucleotides agree with TRBD1. Sequenced sample: peripheral blood. The receptor's source is an adult woman with stable Graves' hyperthyroidism. CDR3 protein: CASSGTDRVSGANVLTF. The CDR3 nucleotides read TGTGCCAGCAGCGGCACGGACAGGGTCTCTGGGGCCAACGTCCTGACTTTC.